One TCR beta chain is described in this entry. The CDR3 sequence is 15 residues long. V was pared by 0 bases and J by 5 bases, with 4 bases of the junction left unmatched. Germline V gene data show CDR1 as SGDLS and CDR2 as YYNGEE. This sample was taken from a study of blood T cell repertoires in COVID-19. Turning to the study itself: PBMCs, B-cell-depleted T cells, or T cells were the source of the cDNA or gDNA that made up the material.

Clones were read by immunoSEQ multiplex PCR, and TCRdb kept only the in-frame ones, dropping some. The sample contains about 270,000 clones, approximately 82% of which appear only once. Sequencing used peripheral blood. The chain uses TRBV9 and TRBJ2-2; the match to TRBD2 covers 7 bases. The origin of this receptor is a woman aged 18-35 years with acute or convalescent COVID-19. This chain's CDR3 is CASSVGHGGTGELFF. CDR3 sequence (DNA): TGTGCCAGCAGCGTAGGCCACGGGGGGACCGGGGAGCTGTTTTTT.